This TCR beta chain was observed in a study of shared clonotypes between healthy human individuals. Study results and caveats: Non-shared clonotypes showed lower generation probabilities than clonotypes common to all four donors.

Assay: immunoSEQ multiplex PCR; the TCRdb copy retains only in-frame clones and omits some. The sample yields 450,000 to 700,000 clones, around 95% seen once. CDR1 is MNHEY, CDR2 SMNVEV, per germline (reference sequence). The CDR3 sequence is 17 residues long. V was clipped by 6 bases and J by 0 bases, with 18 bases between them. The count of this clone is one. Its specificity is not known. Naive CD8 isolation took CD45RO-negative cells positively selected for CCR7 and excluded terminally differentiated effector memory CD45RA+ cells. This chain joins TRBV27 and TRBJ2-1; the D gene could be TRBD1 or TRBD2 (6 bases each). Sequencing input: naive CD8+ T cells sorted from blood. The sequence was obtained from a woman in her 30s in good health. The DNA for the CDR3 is TGTGCCAGCAGCCTCATCCCACAGGGACTCTCCTACAATGAGCAGTTCTTC. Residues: CASSLIPQGLSYNEQFF.